These 14 T cell receptor beta chains originate from one sample sequenced in a study of spatial heterogeneity in lung cancer. The time point here: sample taken at primary tumor resection. MiXCR, run by TCRdb on the 5' RACE reads, gives a single entry per CDR3 protein. The sample has some 34,000 distinct CDR3 sequences, under 8% seen once. The source material was PBMCs, sampled at surgery. The source of these receptors is a female donor with early-stage non-small cell lung cancer.

About this clonotype itself: Since a much larger clone is just one base distant, this may be a read error. V gene TRBV29-1 combines with J gene TRBJ2-7, with 8 bases lining up with TRBD1. CDR3 length equals 15 residues. Germline assignment: CDR1 SQVTM and CDR2 ANQGSEA. CDR3 nucleotide sequence: TGCAGCGTGCTAAGGCGGGACAGGAACTCCTACAAGCAGTACTTC. Translated: CSVLRRDRNSYKQYF.

In this sample, this clonotype turned up many times. The chain links TRBV2 to TRBJ2-7; the match to TRBD2 covers 10 bases. Germline-derived CDR1 and CDR2 are SNHLY and FYNNEI. The CDR3 consists of 17 residues. The junction had 10 bases not matched to a gene; V was cut back by 2 bases and J by 3 bases. CDR3 in DNA: TGTGCCAGCAGTGAAAGGCTAGCGGGAGAGCGGATCTACGAGCAGTACTTC. Translating it yields CASSERLAGERIYEQYF.

There are many counts of this clonotype. The chain joins TRBV5-1 to TRBJ2-5, with D unclear. The V end was cut by 0 bases, the J end by 5 bases, with 14 bases between. CDR3 length: 15 amino acids. The germline V gene has CDR1 SGHRS and CDR2 YFSETQ. The CDR3 is CASSLVAAKGETQYF. The CDR3 DNA sequence: TGCGCCAGCAGCTTGGTCGCGGCTAAAGGGGAGACCCAGTACTTC.

This clonotype showed up many times. This chain links TRBV27 with TRBJ2-6; D remains ambiguous. Looked up from germline, CDR1 is MNHEY and CDR2 is SMNVEV (reference sequence). Trimming took off 0 bases at V and 2 bases at J, with 2 bases between the two ends. The CDR3 is 14 residues long. The CDR3 reads CASSLSAGANVLTF. Here the CDR3 DNA reads TGTGCCAGCAGTTTATCGGCTGGGGCCAACGTCCTGACTTTC.

This clonotype was recorded many times. The V call is TRBV9, the J call TRBJ2-3; 9 bases map to TRBD2. Germline CDR1 is SGDLS and CDR2 is YYNGEE. CDR3 length: 16 amino acids. V dropped 4 bases and J dropped 3; count of bases not matched to a gene: 9. CDR3 sequence reads: CASSSSSGRRTDTQYF. The DNA for the CDR3 is TGTGCCAGCAGCTCTTCCAGCGGGAGGAGGACAGATACGCAGTATTTT.

The chain uses TRBV7-2 and TRBJ2-1; 9 nucleotides agree with TRBD1. Germline V lookup: CDR1 SGHTA, CDR2 FQGNSA. This CDR3 is built from 15 residues. Losses at the gene ends were 5 bases for V and 7 bases for J; bases not matched to a gene: 9. The CDR3 coding sequence is TGTGCCAGCAGCCCCAGGGACAGGGTTAAAAATGAGCAGTTCTTC. Its protein is CASSPRDRVKNEQFF.

This clonotype was detected ten times or more. The chain employs TRBV6-2 or TRBV6-3 and TRBJ2-4, with TRBD2 matching over 12 bases. CDR1 is MNHEY and CDR2 is SVGEGT in the germline V gene. The CDR3 is 19 amino acids. V was pared by 6 bases and J by 0 bases, with 12 bases of the junction left unmatched. CDR3 nucleotides: TGTGCCAGCAGGGCCGGGACTAGCGGGCTTAGACTAGCCAAAAACATTCAGTACTTC. The encoded protein is CASRAGTSGLRLAKNIQYF.

This clonotype has at least ten counts. This chain uses TRBV9 with TRBJ2-1; the match to TRBD2 covers 8 bases. The CDR3 extends over 13 amino acids. Trimming at V came to 4 bases and at J to 6 bases, leaving 3 bases not matched to a gene. Looked up from germline, CDR1 is SGDLS and CDR2 is YYNGEE. The CDR3: CASSPTSANEQFF. The DNA for the CDR3 is TGTGCCAGCAGCCCGACTAGCGCCAATGAGCAGTTCTTC. Full variable domain (outside the CDR3, taken from reference TRBV9 and TRBJ2-1): DSGVTQTPKHLITATGQRVTLRCSPRSGDLSVYWYQQSLDQGLQFLIQYYNGEERAKGNILERFSAQQFPDLHSELNLSSLELGDSALYFCASSPTSANEQFFGPGTRLTVL.

This clonotype was detected ten times or more. The V call is TRBV6-5, the J call TRBJ2-7; D gene uncertain. The CDR3 covers 12 residues. V gave up 5 bases and J gave up 2 bases, with 7 bases separating them. Germline loops: CDR1 MNHEY, CDR2 SVGAGI. The CDR3 DNA is TGTGCCAGCAGTCGAGGCCCCTACGAGCAGTACTTC. Translation gives CASSRGPYEQYF.

A few counts support this clonotype. The V gene is TRBV6-2 or TRBV6-3, the J gene TRBJ1-1; D unresolved. Trimming took off 2 bases at V and 8 bases at J, with 9 bases between the two ends. Looked up from germline, CDR1 is MNHEY and CDR2 is SVGEGT. CDR3 size: 12 residues. CDR3 sequence: CASSYPHQEAFF. In DNA form, the CDR3 reads TGTGCCAGCAGTTACCCTCACCAGGAAGCTTTCTTT.

This clonotype was counted only a few times. The chain couples TRBV20-1 to TRBJ1-4; D remains ambiguous. The ends were cut back, 0 bases at V and 8 bases at J, with 16 bases in the middle. Germline V CDR1 and CDR2: DFQATT, SNEGSKA (reference sequence). The CDR3 is made up of 15 amino acids. CDR3 in DNA: TGCAGTGCTAGAGACAGGAAAGGCTCTCGGGAAAAACTGTTTTTT. Translation: CSARDRKGSREKLFF.

This clonotype was observed many times. The chain employs TRBV2 and TRBJ2-5; 8 bases line up with TRBD2. Germline lookup yields CDR1 SNHLY and CDR2 FYNNEI. V shed 7 bases and J 5 bases; nucleotides not matched to a gene: 12. This CDR3 spans 15 amino acids. The CDR3 sequence is CASKEEKRESETQYF. CDR3 coding DNA: TGTGCCAGCAAGGAGGAGAAGCGGGAGTCCGAGACCCAGTACTTC. Filled out from reference TRBV2 and TRBJ2-5, the complete variable domain reads EPEVTQTPSHQVTQMGQEVILRCVPISNHLYFYWYRQILGQKVEFLVSFYNNEISEKSEIFDDQFSVERPDGSNFTLKIRSTKLEDSAMYFCASKEEKRESETQYFGPGTRLLVL.

As to this clonotype: Just one base apart from a much larger clone, this may be a read error. This rearrangement joins TRBV6-1 to TRBJ1-3; the D is unclear. CDR1 is MNHNS, CDR2 SASEGT, per germline. The CDR3 spans 14 residues. Deletions cut 7 bases from V and 4 bases from J, with 14 bases between. The DNA for the CDR3 is TGTGCCAGCAATCCTCGTGCAGCCGGAAACACCATATATTTT. It codes for CASNPRAAGNTIYF.

This clonotype was picked up a small number of times. This rearrangement joins TRBV12-3 or TRBV12-4 to TRBJ2-2; tentatively, D is TRBD1 (6 bases). The CDR3 sequence is 15 residues long. Between the trimmed V and J ends, which lost 4 bases and 3 bases, there was a span of 12 bases. DNA for the CDR3: TGTGCCAGCAGTTGGGGGCGGACGTACACCGGGGAGCTGTTTTTT. This codes for CASSWGRTYTGELFF.